This TCR beta chain originates from a study of OX40 agonist ivuxolimab in advanced cancers. Libraries were prepared by immunoSEQ multiplex PCR; TCRdb keeps only in-frame clonotypes and omits some of them. The sample yields tens of thousands of clones, 88% seen once. This clone was observed a single time. The CDR3 totals 12 residues. Trimming pared 7 bases from V and 3 bases from J, leaving 8 bases between. Germline V lookup: CDR1 LNHDA, CDR2 SQIVND (reference sequence). This receptor was taken from an adult with an advanced solid tumor such as melanoma, head and neck, liver or kidney cancer. The input for sequencing was CD4+ or CD8+ T cells sorted from blood, taken in a trial of the OX40 agonist ivuxolimab. The rearrangement links TRBV19 to TRBJ2-3; no clear D gene. The CDR3 sequence: CASNHGTDTQYF. For the CDR3, the DNA is TGTGCCAGTAACCACGGTACAGATACGCAGTATTTT.